This is a list of T cell receptor beta chains from one sample in a study of blood T cell repertoires in COVID-19. Method: immunoSEQ multiplex PCR; TCRdb's copy keeps in-frame clones and lacks some. The sample comprises about 140,000 clones, about 79% of which are singletons, and over 2.5% rests with the top ten. The sample taken for sequencing was PBMCs or T cells enriched from blood (not recorded which). Source of these receptors: a woman aged 45-65 years who had recovered from COVID-19. The CDR3 runs from the conserved cysteine through the conserved F or W. Fields, in order: clone size, V gene, J gene, CDR3 protein. A row's size may be missing; if present it is once, few, many or a size class.

once	TRBV15	TRBJ2-7	CATSPRTAYEQYF
-	TRBV7-9	TRBJ2-1	CASSSYEAGENNEQFF
-	TRBV6-5	TRBJ1-2	CASSPQKGYGYTF
-	TRBV6-6	TRBJ1-5	CASTQPGQPQHF
-	TRBV7-8	TRBJ2-2	CASSLNRGPGELFF
-	TRBV28	TRBJ2-6	CASSLGRALGANVLTF
-	TRBV9	TRBJ1-3	CASSAPTGQGSNTIYF
-	TRBV7-8	TRBJ2-2	CASSSQGVYTGELFF
-	TRBV18	TRBJ1-1	CASSSDSNTEAFF
-	TRBV2	TRBJ1-2	CASSERGGLYGYTF
-	TRBV4-1	TRBJ2-1	CASTHGTFYNEQFF
once	TRBV24-1	TRBJ2-1	CATSDRQLAGGRDEQFF
few	TRBV7-8	TRBJ2-2	CASSPRGGGTGELFF
-	TRBV19	TRBJ2-7	CASSIADSSYEQYF
-	TRBV3-1/TRBV3-2	TRBJ1-2	CASSAGGNYGYTF
-	TRBV5-4	TRBJ1-6	CASSRGTAGAPLHF
many	TRBV7-3	TRBJ2-7	CASSLVSGYEQYF
-	TRBV25-1	TRBJ2-3	CASSRDRGADTQYF
few	TRBV9	TRBJ1-2	CASSVDGEINYGYTF
-	TRBV9	TRBJ2-3	CASSPRDIRTDTQYF
-	TRBV4-1	TRBJ2-3	CASSLLAGTNTDTQYF
-	TRBV7-9	TRBJ2-4	CASSGTALLAKNIQYF
-	TRBV30	TRBJ1-5	CAWSGGARQPQHF
-	TRBV2	TRBJ1-2	CASGGLLGGYTF
once	TRBV28	TRBJ2-5	CASNKGDWGETQYF
few	TRBV27	TRBJ1-5	CASSPLDFINQPQHF
-	TRBV4-1	TRBJ1-2	CASSLRQGRDGYTF
-	TRBV11-3	TRBJ2-7	CASSLGDSPSSYEQYF
-	TRBV7-9	TRBJ1-2	CASSVGTGAGGYTF
-	TRBV7-9	TRBJ1-1	CASSYNPGTSNTEAFF
-	TRBV27	TRBJ1-5	CASSSTGSKGNQPQHF
-	TRBV7-2	TRBJ1-2	CASSPGGGEAPYGYTF
few	TRBV6-5	TRBJ1-2	CASSYSATGHKGGYTF
many	TRBV5-6	TRBJ1-6	CASSLAPLSVKEALHF
-	TRBV27	TRBJ1-1	CASSLFGGGNTEAFF
-	TRBV28	TRBJ2-7	CASSPQGQPNGGYEQYF
-	TRBV2	TRBJ1-5	CASSLGQGAIQPQHF
-	TRBV2	TRBJ2-5	CATQRDSQETQYF
-	TRBV11-2	TRBJ2-5	CASSPGGSGETQYF
-	TRBV11-2	TRBJ1-1	CASSSGRVPTPYTEAFF
few	TRBV4-1	TRBJ2-1	CASSQGAGRVNEQFF
-	TRBV10-2	TRBJ1-1	CASSADRGTEAFF
-	TRBV21-1	TRBJ2-1	CASSKDRSSYNEQFF
-	TRBV5-1	TRBJ1-1	CASRQGQGNTEAFF
few	TRBV20-1	TRBJ2-5	CSVQRKTQYF
-	TRBV28	TRBJ2-3	CASSLSGLAGGFSTDTQYF
-	TRBV27	TRBJ1-6	CASRLAGWGSPLHF
-	TRBV7-8	TRBJ1-1	CASSLMGAGTEAFF
-	TRBV19	TRBJ1-2	CASSQTPDRIYGYTF
few	TRBV19	TRBJ2-5	CASSMRGRIEETQYF
-	TRBV18	TRBJ1-2	CASSQGGYDYGYTF
few	TRBV6-5	TRBJ1-5	CAIGGGVYQPQHF
-	TRBV28	TRBJ2-6	CASSPRGRGSGANVLTF